Below, one TCR beta chain is given with its context. This entry comes from a study of blood T cell repertoires in COVID-19. Study-level background: PBMCs, B-cell-depleted T cells, or T cells provided the cDNA or gDNA that made up the material.

Recovered Cohort 3 donors showed two negative PCRs, clearance, or symptom resolution. Repertoires were generated with immunoSEQ multiplex PCR, while TCRdb's copy carries only in-frame clones and drops some. The sample lists approximately 200,000 clones; 75% to 90% were seen once. The CDR3 totals 14 residues. Unmatched junction bases numbered 7, after V lost 0 bases and J lost 8 bases. CDR1 is SGHRS, CDR2 YFSETQ, per germline. Specimen: PBMCs or T cells enriched from blood (not recorded which). This clonotype was sampled from a man in his forties who had recovered from COVID-19. V and J are TRBV5-1 and TRBJ1-2; 7 nucleotides agree with TRBD1. DNA for the CDR3: TGCGCCAGCAGCTTGGAGGGGACAGCATTGGGCTACACCTTC. It is translated as CASSLEGTALGYTF.